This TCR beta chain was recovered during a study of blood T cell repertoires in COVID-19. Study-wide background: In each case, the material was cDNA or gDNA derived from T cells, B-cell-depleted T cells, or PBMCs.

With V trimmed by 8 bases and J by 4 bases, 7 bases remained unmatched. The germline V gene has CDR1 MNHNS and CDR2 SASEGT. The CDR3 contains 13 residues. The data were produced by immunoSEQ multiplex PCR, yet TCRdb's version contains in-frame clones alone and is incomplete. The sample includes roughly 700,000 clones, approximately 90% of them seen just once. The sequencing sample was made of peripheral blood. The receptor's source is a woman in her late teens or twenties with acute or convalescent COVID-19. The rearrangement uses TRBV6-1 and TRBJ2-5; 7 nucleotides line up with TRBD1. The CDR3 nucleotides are TGTGCCAGCGGTAACAGGGGTCGAGAGACCCAGTACTTC. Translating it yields CASGNRGRETQYF.